The 24 T cell receptor beta chains reported below all come from one sample, sequenced in a study of PD-L1 blockade in urothelial cancer. Noted time point: pretreatment peripheral blood. Libraries were prepared by immunoSEQ multiplex PCR; TCRdb keeps only in-frame clonotypes and omits some of them. The table lists approximately 48,000 clones, around 88% of them singletons. The sample was PBMCs, taken around atezolizumab (anti-PD-L1) treatment. Every receptor here comes from an older woman with urothelial cancer.

This chain connects TRBV28 to TRBJ2-5; tentative D call: TRBD2 (6 bases). The CDR3 sequence is 14 residues long. V lost 9 bases and J 5 bases, leaving 19 bases between the germline ends. CDR1 is MDHEN, CDR2 SYDVKM, per germline. The CDR3 DNA follows: TGTGCCAGTACGGAGTGGGGGGTATCGGAGACCCAGTACTTC. Its protein is CASTEWGVSETQYF.

Comments on this clone: Relative to the germline gene, one junction end is altered; a read error may explain this. This chain uses TRBV19 with TRBJ2-7; tentative D call: TRBD1 (6 bases). Germline V lookup: CDR1 LNHDA, CDR2 SQIVND (reference sequence). This CDR3 has 13 residues. As DNA, the CDR3 is TGTGCCAGTAGTTCGGGACAAATCTACGAGCAATACTTC. Translation gives CASSSGQIYEQYF.

The gene calls are TRBV7-9 and TRBJ2-2; tentative D call: TRBD2 (5 bases). Germline V gives CDR1 SEHNR, CDR2 FQNEAQ (reference sequence). V dropped 6 bases and J dropped 4 bases, with 12 bases sitting between them. This CDR3 is 14 amino acids long. For the CDR3, the DNA is TGTGCCAGCAGGGACTCGGTGGGCACCGGGGAGCTGTTTTTT. Its protein is CASRDSVGTGELFF.

The chain employs TRBV15 and TRBJ2-1, with D perhaps matching TRBD2 (5 bases). Deletions cut 7 bases from V and 9 bases from J, with 16 bases between. Germline CDR1 reads LNHNV; CDR2 reads YYDKDF (reference sequence). There are 13 residues in the CDR3. CDR3 coding DNA: TGTGCCACCACCACCCCCCGGGGTGGTGAGCAGTTCTTC. It is translated as CATTTPRGGEQFF.

V gene TRBV14 combines with J gene TRBJ2-7; weak D call: TRBD2 (6 bases). V was trimmed by 4 bases and J by 3 bases, leaving 13 bases between them. The CDR3 has 14 amino acids. Germline values: CDR1 SGHDN, CDR2 FVKESK. The CDR3 DNA follows: TGTGCCAGCAGCCCTACCCTTAGCGGCTACGAGCAGTACTTC. Its protein product is CASSPTLSGYEQYF.

The V call is TRBV6-6, the J call TRBJ1-2; 8 nucleotides line up with TRBD1. The CDR3 runs 15 residues. The germline gives CDR1 MNHNY, CDR2 SVGAGI (reference sequence). After removal of 5 bases from V and 6 bases from J, the junction contained 11 bases not matched to a gene. The CDR3 protein is CASSPFRTGRDGYTF. The CDR3 nucleotides read TGTGCCAGCAGTCCCTTCAGGACAGGGAGGGATGGCTACACCTTC.

The V call is TRBV19, the J call TRBJ2-7; possibly TRBD2 for D (6 bases). The CDR3 length is 14 residues. Trimming took off 5 bases at V and 2 bases at J, with 13 bases between the two ends. The germline CDR1 and CDR2 sequences are LNHDA and SQIVND (reference sequence). This CDR3 is CASSPGLGPYEQYF. The CDR3 nucleotides read TGTGCCAGTAGTCCGGGACTTGGCCCCTACGAGCAGTACTTC.

The chain uses TRBV29-1 and TRBJ2-7; 7 nucleotides line up with TRBD2. V gave up 5 bases and J gave up 3 bases; unmatched junction bases: 10. There are 14 residues in the CDR3. The germline V gene has CDR1 SQVTM and CDR2 ANQGSEA. In nucleotides, the CDR3 is TGCAGCGTTCTCCGGGGCGGGAGTAGCTACGAGCAGTACTTC. It yields the protein CSVLRGGSSYEQYF.

This sequence joins TRBV11-2 and TRBJ2-3; D not resolved. The CDR3 is made up of 14 amino acids. CDR1 is SGHAT, CDR2 FQNNGV, per germline. The V gene lost 5 bases and the J gene lost 4 bases, with 13 bases spanning the gap. CDR3 sequence (DNA): TGTGCCAGCAGCGCCCGCCTAGTTTCAGATACGCAGTATTTT. Its protein product is CASSARLVSDTQYF.

The chain has TRBV7-9 and TRBJ2-5; a weak D match, TRBD2 (7 bases). The tail of the sequence fits TRBJ2-7 better, so the J call may be wrong. The germline CDR1 and CDR2 sequences are SEHNR and FQNEAQ (reference sequence). This CDR3 contains 16 residues. CDR3 coding DNA: TGTGCCAGCAGGCAGGACGGGGCGGGGGCACCCTACGAGCAGTACTTC. Translated: CASRQDGAGAPYEQYF.

The chain couples TRBV27 to TRBJ2-1, with D tentatively TRBD1 (6 bases). The germline CDR1 and CDR2 sequences are MNHEY and SMNVEV (reference sequence). Trimming took 3 bases from V and 7 from J, leaving 13 bases between them. The CDR3 totals 14 residues. The CDR3, as DNA: TGTGCCAGCAGTTTTGGGTTGAGGGGGAATGAGCAGTTCTTC. Translating it yields CASSFGLRGNEQFF.

This clone was observed a single time. The chain joins TRBV6-6 to TRBJ2-2; 8 nucleotides match TRBD1. V shed 6 bases and J 5 bases; nucleotides not matched to a gene: 8. This CDR3 has 15 residues. Germline V CDR1 and CDR2: MNHNY, SVGAGI (reference sequence). CDR3 sequence (DNA): TGTGCCAGCAGGGACAGGGAGAAGTTAACCGGGGAGCTGTTTTTT. Residues: CASRDREKLTGELFF.

The chain has TRBV7-2 and TRBJ2-3; 9 bases are a match to TRBD2. The CDR3 is 14 residues long. Germline values: CDR1 SGHTA, CDR2 FQGNSA. J gave up 5 bases and V 7 bases, and 7 bases lay outside the gene matches. The DNA for the CDR3 is TGTGCCAGCAACGGCGGGGGGGCCGTAGATACGCAGTATTTT. It specifies CASNGGGAVDTQYF.

The V gene is TRBV7-8, the J gene TRBJ2-1, with D perhaps matching TRBD2 (5 bases). The germline V gene encodes CDR1 SGHVS and CDR2 FQNEAQ. V was cut by 5 bases and J by 7 bases, with 12 bases left in between. The CDR3 is made up of 13 amino acids. Written as DNA, the CDR3 is TGTGCCAGCAGCCCCCCGTGGGAGAATGAGCAGTTCTTC. It is translated as CASSPPWENEQFF.

This clone was seen once. The chain is built from TRBV10-3 and TRBJ2-5; 10 bases are shared with TRBD2. Germline V gives CDR1 ENHRY, CDR2 SYGVKD. The V gene end was trimmed by 4 bases and the J gene end by 2 bases; junction bases not matched to a gene: 4. The CDR3 totals 15 residues. This CDR3 reads CAISAGLAVQETQYF. CDR3 sequence (DNA): TGTGCCATCAGTGCCGGACTAGCGGTACAAGAGACCCAGTACTTC.

The rearrangement uses TRBV5-4 and TRBJ1-2; D not resolved. The CDR3 totals 15 residues. Between the trimmed V and J ends, which lost 4 bases and 4 bases, there was a span of 17 bases. The germline V gene has CDR1 SGHNT and CDR2 YYREEE (reference sequence). The DNA for the CDR3 is TGTGCCAGCAGCCCGAGAGGGAATACTCTCTATGGCTACACCTTC. It codes for CASSPRGNTLYGYTF.

V and J are TRBV4-3 and TRBJ2-2; the D is unclear. The germline CDR1 and CDR2 sequences are LGHNA and YSLEER. The CDR3 runs 14 residues. Trimming left V 5 bases short and J 1 base short, with 8 bases between. The CDR3 region has the DNA TGCGCCAGCAGCAGTTACTGGAACACCGGGGAGCTGTTTTTT. Amino acid sequence: CASSSYWNTGELFF.

DNA of the CDR3: TGTGCCAGCAGCGGGACAGGAACTAATGAAAAACTGTTTTTT. Its translation is CASSGTGTNEKLFF. The chain joins TRBV27 to TRBJ1-4, with 8 nucleotides matching TRBD1. CDR1 MNHEY and CDR2 SMNVEV come from the germline V gene (reference sequence). J was trimmed by 1 base and V by 6 bases; bases with no gene match: 1. The CDR3 is 14 amino acids.

J is TRBJ2-7 and V is TRBV19; 9 positions match TRBD1. Trimming took 7 bases from V and 3 from J; bases not matched to a gene: 7. From germline, CDR1 is LNHDA and CDR2 SQIVND (reference sequence). CDR3 length equals 14 residues. This CDR3 reads CASNPGQGIYEQYF. CDR3 DNA sequence: TGTGCCAGTAATCCGGGACAGGGTATCTACGAGCAGTACTTC. Together with reference TRBV19 and TRBJ2-7, the CDR3 gives the full variable domain: DGGITQSPKYLFRKEGQNVTLSCEQNLNHDAMYWYRQDPGQGLRLIYYSQIVNDFQKGDIAEGYSVSREKKESFPLTVTSAQKNPTAFYLCASNPGQGIYEQYFGPGTRLTVT.

This clone was detected once. The chain links TRBV19 to TRBJ2-4; D may be TRBD2 (6 bases). The CDR3 extends over 14 amino acids. CDR1 and CDR2 (germline): LNHDA, SQIVND (reference sequence). Trimming left V 0 bases short and J 6 bases short, with 9 bases between. The CDR3 coding sequence is TGTGCCAGTAGTATAGAGGGGGGAGGAAACATTCAGTACTTC. It is translated as CASSIEGGGNIQYF.

The sample holds one count of this clone. The chain employs TRBV7-9 and TRBJ1-1; D perhaps matches TRBD1 (6 bases). Trimming took 7 bases from V and 1 from J, leaving 16 bases between them. The CDR3 sequence is 15 residues long. Germline V gene sequence: CDR1 SEHNR, CDR2 FQNEAQ (reference sequence). CDR3 in amino acids: CASTGPKGENTEAFF. The CDR3 bases are TGTGCCAGCACCGGACCGAAGGGGGAGAACACTGAAGCTTTCTTT.

This clone showed up just once. This chain joins TRBV4-1 and TRBJ2-1; 7 bases agree with TRBD1. Looked up from germline, CDR1 is MGHRA and CDR2 is YSYEKL. J gave up 0 bases and V 6 bases, and 5 bases lay outside the gene matches. The length of the CDR3 is 15 residues. The CDR3 loop reads CASRAGTDSYNEQFF. The DNA for the CDR3 is TGCGCCAGCAGAGCCGGGACAGACTCCTACAATGAGCAGTTCTTC.

The chain has TRBV5-8 and TRBJ1-5; 10 nucleotides align to TRBD1. This CDR3 contains 15 residues. The J segment lost 4 bases and the V segment lost 5 bases, leaving 6 bases of the junction unmatched. Germline V lookup: CDR1 SGHTS, CDR2 YDEGEE. Here the CDR3 reads CASRRTGGTNQPQHF. The CDR3 DNA reads as TGTGCCAGCAGACGGACAGGGGGGACTAATCAGCCCCAGCATTTT. Variable domain in full (rest from reference TRBV5-8 and TRBJ1-5): EAGVTQSPTHLIKTRGQQATLRCSPISGHTSVYWYQQALGLGLQFLLWYDEGEERNRGNFPPRFSGRQFPNYSSELNVNALELEDSALYLCASRRTGGTNQPQHFGDGTRLSIL.

The CDR3 loop reads CASRETGATEQYF. CDR3 nucleotides: TGTGCCAGCAGGGAGACAGGGGCGACGGAGCAGTACTTC. The V and J genes are TRBV6-5 and TRBJ2-7; 8 positions agree with TRBD1. The V gene end was trimmed by 6 bases and the J gene end by 7 bases; junction bases not matched to a gene: 8. The CDR3 loop spans 13 amino acids. Germline V gene lookup returns CDR1 MNHEY and CDR2 SVGAGI.